These 3 T cell receptor beta chains came from one sample sequenced in a study of OX40 agonist ivuxolimab in advanced cancers. Profiling relied on immunoSEQ multiplex PCR, and the TCRdb table lists in-frame clones only, not all of them. Here the sample spans approximately 57,000 clones, approximately 88% being singletons. This specimen was CD4+ or CD8+ T cells sorted from blood, taken in a trial of the OX40 agonist ivuxolimab. All receptors derive from an adult with an advanced solid tumor such as melanoma, head and neck, liver or kidney cancer.

The CDR3 DNA reads as TGTGCCTGGAGTGTTGGGACTAGCATCGTGATTGCAGATACGCAGTATTTT. Translated: CAWSVGTSIVIADTQYF. The chain combines TRBV30 with TRBJ2-3; 9 bases match TRBD2. With V trimmed by 0 bases and J by 4 bases, 11 bases remained unmatched. The germline CDR1 and CDR2 sequences are GTSNPN and SVGIG (reference sequence). The CDR3 extends over 17 amino acids. The variable domain in full, completed from reference TRBV30 and TRBJ2-3, reads SQTIHQWPATLVQPVGSPLSLECTVEGTSNPNLYWYRQAAGRGLQLLFYSVGIGQISSEVPQNLSASRPQDRQFILSSKKLLLSDSGFYLCAWSVGTSIVIADTQYFGPGTRLTVL.

The J gene is TRBJ1-1, the V gene TRBV10-3; 7 nucleotides match TRBD1. Germline lookup yields CDR1 ENHRY and CDR2 SYGVKD. The CDR3 totals 14 residues. V shed 8 bases and J 6 bases; nucleotides not matched to a gene: 12. The chain's CDR3 is CAIARGQGEPEAFF. DNA for the CDR3: TGTGCCATCGCCCGAGGGCAGGGGGAACCTGAAGCTTTCTTT.

On this clone itself: The same CDR3 also results from other DNA sequences found in this sample. Written as DNA, the CDR3 is TGTGCCAGCAGCTCACAGGGCTACGAGCAGTACTTC. The encoded protein is CASSSQGYEQYF. The chain couples TRBV11-2 to TRBJ2-7; D may be TRBD1 (6 bases). The CDR3 contains 12 residues. Germline CDR1 is SGHAT and CDR2 is FQNNGV. V was shortened by 4 bases and J by 3 bases, with 7 bases between the two germline ends.